The present TCR beta chain was sequenced within a study of T cells in women clearing cervical HPV infection. TCRdb's copy holds only in-frame clones and misses some; the assay was immunoSEQ multiplex PCR. With approximately 37,000 clones in the sample, the ten largest clones hold 5.8%. Losses at the gene ends were 5 bases for V and 3 bases for J; bases not matched to a gene: 5. CDR3 length equals 15 residues. The germline V gene encodes CDR1 SGHTA and CDR2 FQGNSA. With regard to this clone: The sequenced fragment ends 3 residues before the CDR3 boundary, so the rest is inferred from the germline J gene.

The chain links TRBV7-2 to TRBJ1-5; 9 bases agree with TRBD1. The sequenced sample was blood buffy coat. The receptor was isolated from a woman between 18 and 75 years old with a cervical HPV16 infection that either progressed to CIN3+ or cleared (not recorded which). Incomplete CDR3 DNA: TGTGCCAGCAGCAAGACAGGGGGTGACAATCAGCCC. Amino acids: CASSKTGGDNQP. From start to end, the CDR3 is CASSKTGGDNQPQHF. Together with reference TRBV7-2 and TRBJ1-5, the CDR3 gives the full variable domain: GAGVSQSPSNKVTEKGKDVELRCDPISGHTALYWYRQSLGQGLEFLIYFQGNSAPDKSGLPSDRFSAERTGGSVSTLTIQRTQQEDSAVYLCASSKTGGDNQPQHFGDGTRLSIL.